This TCR beta chain appears in the sequencing data of a study of cytomegalovirus exposure and HLA in healthy donors. The length of the CDR3 is 18 residues. Germline CDR1 reads MDHEN; CDR2 reads SYDVKM. Trimming cost V 3 bases and J 2 bases; bases outside gene matches: 10. 13 Jbeta primers and 60 Vbeta primers were used for the PCR. Sequencing was performed with immunoSEQ multiplex PCR; in TCRdb, only in-frame clones are kept and a portion is missing. The data hold around 220,000 clones, with approximately 83% observed a single time. This chain connects TRBV28 to TRBJ2-3, with TRBD2 matching 11 bases. The sequencing sample was made of PBMCs. This TCR was sampled from a girl between 10 and 17 years old in good health and CMV-seronegative. The CDR3, as DNA: TGTGCCAGCAGTTTCTTACTAGCGGGGGCGCAATACACAGATACGCAGTATTTT. Translating it yields CASSFLLAGAQYTDTQYF.